A single T cell receptor beta chain is shown here with its context. Its antigen is not identified. Assay used: immunoSEQ multiplex PCR; TCRdb lists only in-frame clones, some missing. The sample lists around 300,000 clones, about nine tenths occurring once. This sample stems from a study of cytomegalovirus exposure and HLA in healthy donors. Study results and limitations: The study put some 160 TCR beta chains on its list as cytomegalovirus-associated. Subsequent analysis showed first-cohort TCR clusters tending to co-occur in some 110 validation repertoires. Per published reports, the classifier diagnosed cytomegalovirus status with high specificity and sensitivity.

This TCR came from a woman between 25 and 40 years old in good health and CMV-seropositive. The sequenced sample was PBMCs.

CDR3 coding DNA: TGCAGCGTTCTGACAGGGCGGCCCAAAAACATTCAGTACTTC. Its protein product is CSVLTGRPKNIQYF. The chain combines TRBV29-1 with TRBJ2-4; 7 bases map to TRBD1. The junction had 6 bases not matched to a gene; V was cut back by 5 bases and J by 2 bases. Per the germline V gene, CDR1 is SQVTM and CDR2 is ANQGSEA. The CDR3 length is 14 residues.